This T cell receptor (beta chain) was obtained from a study of blood T cell repertoires in COVID-19. About the study: Samples of COVID-19 (acute and convalescent) were obtained from the United States, Italy and Spain. Sources were T cells, B-cell-depleted T cells, or PBMCs; the material itself was cDNA or gDNA.

In the study's own analysis: Reference gene primer amplification gave estimated nucleated cell counts. Produced via immunoSEQ multiplex PCR; TCRdb's table is partial and in-frame only. D and trimming were read from the DNA, whereas the V and J calls and clone size are those reported in that table. The table lists around 160,000 clones, roughly 90% of them singletons. V lost 7 bases and J lost 4, with 17 bases in between. Germline V CDR1 and CDR2: SGHRS, YFSETQ. This CDR3 comprises 14 residues. The receptor comes from a man aged 60 to 69 with active or convalescent COVID-19. The sample comprised peripheral blood. The chain is built from TRBV5-1 and TRBJ1-1, with a tentative D call TRBD1 (5 bases). This CDR3 is CASLISLGATEAFF. Written as DNA, the CDR3 is TGCGCCAGCCTCATCTCGTTAGGGGCCACTGAAGCTTTCTTT.